Following are 11 T cell receptor beta chains from one sample sequenced in a study of T cell repertoires in cytomegalovirus infection. No antigens are known for them. MiXCR, applied by TCRdb to the reads, yields one record per CDR3 protein. This table holds 50,000 to 60,000 distinct CDR3 sequences, 15% to 20% found once. The input for sequencing was CD8+ T cells from cultured PBMCs, taken from culture after CMV antigen stimulation. Source of these receptors: a human donor in good health (CMV status not recorded). Some clones in this sample may be carry-over from other donors' samples.

The J gene is TRBJ2-3, the V gene TRBV27, with D tentatively TRBD1 or TRBD2 (6 bases each). CDR1 and CDR2 (germline): MNHEY, SMNVEV (reference sequence). V lost 7 bases, J lost 5 bases, and 19 bases lay in between. The CDR3 is 15 amino acids. This chain's CDR3 is CASTHLGGSRDTQYF. In DNA form, the CDR3 reads TGTGCCAGCACCCACTTAGGGGGGAGCCGAGATACGCAGTATTTT.

The chain uses TRBV11-2 and TRBJ2-5; TRBD2 matches at 8 bases. CDR3 length equals 15 residues. V shed 5 bases and J 4 bases; nucleotides not matched to a gene: 9. From germline, CDR1 is SGHAT and CDR2 FQNNGV. CDR3 amino acids: CASSPFRGGGETQYF. The CDR3 nucleotides are TGTGCCAGCAGCCCGTTCCGGGGGGGGGGAGAGACCCAGTACTTC.

This chain uses TRBV7-4 with TRBJ2-1, with 7 bases fitting TRBD1. Germline lookup yields CDR1 SGHVT and CDR2 SQSDAQ. Losses at the gene ends were 3 bases for V and 5 bases for J; bases not matched to a gene: 7. CDR3 length: 15 residues. The CDR3 sequence: CASSFRQGQHNEQFF. The CDR3 nucleotides are TGTGCCAGCAGCTTTCGACAGGGCCAACACAATGAGCAGTTCTTC.

The chain is built from TRBV28 and TRBJ2-7, with D possibly matching TRBD1 (7 bases). The CDR3 sequence is 13 residues long. With 5 bases removed from V and 4 bases from J, the gap between germline ends came to 12 bases. Germline CDR1 and CDR2: MDHEN and SYDVKM. The CDR3 region has the DNA TGTGCCAGCAGTGAGACAGGGAGGTACGAGCAGTACTTC. It specifies CASSETGRYEQYF.

J is TRBJ2-7 and V is TRBV7-2; 8 nucleotides agree with TRBD1. The CDR3 is 12 residues long. V was pared by 9 bases and J by 2 bases, with 3 bases of the junction left unmatched. Looked up from germline, CDR1 is SGHTA and CDR2 is FQGNSA. The DNA for the CDR3 is TGTGCCAGTACGACAGGGGCCTACGAGCAGTACTTC. Translation gives CASTTGAYEQYF.

This chain links TRBV12-3 or TRBV12-4 with TRBJ2-5, with 9 bases aligning to TRBD2. The trim removed 2 bases at V and 1 base at J, leaving 2 bases unmatched. The CDR3 length is 15 residues. The chain's CDR3 is CASSLPAGGQETQYF. CDR3 nucleotides: TGTGCCAGCAGTTTACCAGCGGGAGGCCAAGAGACCCAGTACTTC.

This clonotype was observed a few times. The V call is TRBV11-2, the J call TRBJ2-7; TRBD2 is a possible D gene (7 bases). Germline CDR1 SGHAT, CDR2 FQNNGV. The V end was cut by 1 base, the J end by 7 bases, with 17 bases between. This CDR3 is built from 15 residues. CDR3 protein: CASSLGVGGLFEQYF. The CDR3 DNA is TGTGCCAGCAGCTTAGGGGTGGGGGGGCTTTTTGAGCAGTACTTC.

This clonotype was counted between two and nine times. This sequence joins TRBV12-3 or TRBV12-4 and TRBJ2-3, with TRBD2 identical over 7 bases. This CDR3 comprises 12 residues. With V trimmed by 6 bases and J by 3 bases, 0 bases remained unmatched. The CDR3: CASSGGTDTQYF. Here the CDR3 DNA reads TGTGCCAGCAGCGGGGGGACAGATACGCAGTATTTT.

CDR3 in DNA: TGTGCCAGCACCCTAGGGGCCATTGGTTACGAGCAGTACTTC. Translation gives CASTLGAIGYEQYF. The V gene is TRBV7-6, the J gene TRBJ2-7; D possibly corresponds to TRBD1 (5 bases). Germline-derived CDR1 and CDR2 are SGHVS and FNYEAQ. This CDR3 region has 14 residues. Between the trimmed V and J ends, which lost 7 bases and 4 bases, there was a span of 17 bases.

Only a few counts were recorded for this clonotype. The V call is TRBV7-2, the J call TRBJ2-7, with 7 nucleotides matching TRBD2. Germline values: CDR1 SGHTA, CDR2 FQGNSA. This CDR3 contains 17 residues. The V and J ends lost 5 bases and 0 bases, in that order; junction bases with no gene match: 13. DNA for the CDR3: TGTGCCAGCAGCCCGGAGTGGGAGGGCATTCTCTCCTACGAGCAGTACTTC. Translating gives CASSPEWEGILSYEQYF.

V and J are TRBV28 and TRBJ1-5; TRBD1 might be the D (6 bases). This CDR3 has 14 residues. CDR1 and CDR2 from the germline V gene are MDHEN and SYDVKM. V lost 8 bases and J lost 6, with 17 bases in between. The CDR3 DNA is TGTGCCAGCGTGCGGGGCAGGGGTATTCAGCCCCAGCATTTT. This encodes CASVRGRGIQPQHF.